Following are 6 T cell receptor beta chains from one sample sequenced in a study of T-cell reconstitution after alpha-beta-depleted transplantation in children (dated by TCRdb to the mid-2010s). The treatment or condition label, as the study defines it: allogeneic hematopoietic cell transplantation with graft depleted of TCRalphabeta T cells and CD19 B cells. The library was built by means of PCR. Sequencing used an Illumina HiSeq 2500. Molecular barcoding was employed in the preparation of TCR libraries, with unique molecular identifiers being used to normalize TCRbeta repertoire quantification. TCRdb reprocessing: public reads trimmed at Q25 with fastp, clones called with MiXCR, in-frame beta chains kept. Every entry covers one CDR3 protein and lists the most common genes and DNA from its rows. For this sample there are about 460,000 distinct CDR3 sequences; over 9.5% appear just once. The top ten clonotypes cover just over 2% of the sample.

The sample consisted of PBMCs, taken before TCRalphabeta/CD19-depleted stem cell transplant. All receptors come from a child younger than 10 with inherited bone marrow failure, due to receive a stem cell transplant.

This clonotype was seen repeatedly, ten times or more. The V and J genes are TRBV4-3 and TRBJ2-1; D might be TRBD1 (6 bases). This CDR3 spans 15 amino acids. CDR1 is LGHNA, CDR2 YSLEER, per germline. Trimming pared 0 bases from V and 10 bases from J, leaving 16 bases between. Here the CDR3 DNA reads TGCGCCAGCAGCCAAGAGTGGGGTAACCAGGGGGAGCAGTTCTTC. It yields the protein CASSQEWGNQGEQFF.

This clonotype was picked up many times. Here the CDR3 DNA reads TGCGCCAGCAGCTTCCTCTATTCGTGGACAGGGAGCAATGAGCAGTTCTTC. The encoded protein is CASSFLYSWTGSNEQFF. This rearrangement joins TRBV5-1 to TRBJ2-1; 8 nucleotides agree with TRBD1. The CDR3 is 17 amino acids. V lost 2 bases to trimming and J lost 6 bases; unmatched junction nucleotides: 13. Germline V gene data show CDR1 as SGHRS and CDR2 as YFSETQ.

This clonotype came up many times. The rearrangement links TRBV6-2 or TRBV6-3 to TRBJ2-7; D assignment may be TRBD1 or TRBD2 (5 bases each). Trimming left V 8 bases short and J 2 bases short, with 13 bases between. The V gene's germline CDR1 is MNHEY and CDR2 SVGEGT. The CDR3 is 13 amino acids. CDR3 sequence (DNA): TGTGCCAGCGCCGGGACCGCAACCTACGAGCAGTACTTC. This encodes CASAGTATYEQYF.

The genes are TRBV4-3 and TRBJ2-3; D is ambiguous. The CDR3 runs 17 residues. The V gene's germline CDR1 is LGHNA and CDR2 YSLEER. Trimming left V 0 bases short and J 5 bases short, with 18 bases between. CDR3 loop: CASSQDGKIATEDTQYF. The DNA for the CDR3 is TGCGCCAGCAGCCAAGACGGAAAAATCGCGACGGAAGATACGCAGTATTTT.

The chain carries TRBV12-3 or TRBV12-4 and TRBJ1-3; 8 bases are shared with TRBD1. The CDR3 sequence is 14 residues long. Germline trimming cut 4 bases from V and 3 bases from J; bases unmatched to any gene: 2. In DNA form, the CDR3 reads TGTGCCAGCAGTTGGACAGGGTATGGAAACACCATATATTTT. It is translated as CASSWTGYGNTIYF.

In its sample, this clonotype was seen a few times. The chain combines TRBV30 with TRBJ2-6; D is uncertain. Germline values: CDR1 GTSNPN, CDR2 SVGIG (reference sequence). The V end lost 5 bases, the J end lost 2 bases, and 10 bases lay between the germline ends. The CDR3 has 14 residues. CDR3 coding DNA: TGTGCCTGGGGGCCCCGGGCTGGGGCCAACGTCCTGACTTTC. Translation gives CAWGPRAGANVLTF.